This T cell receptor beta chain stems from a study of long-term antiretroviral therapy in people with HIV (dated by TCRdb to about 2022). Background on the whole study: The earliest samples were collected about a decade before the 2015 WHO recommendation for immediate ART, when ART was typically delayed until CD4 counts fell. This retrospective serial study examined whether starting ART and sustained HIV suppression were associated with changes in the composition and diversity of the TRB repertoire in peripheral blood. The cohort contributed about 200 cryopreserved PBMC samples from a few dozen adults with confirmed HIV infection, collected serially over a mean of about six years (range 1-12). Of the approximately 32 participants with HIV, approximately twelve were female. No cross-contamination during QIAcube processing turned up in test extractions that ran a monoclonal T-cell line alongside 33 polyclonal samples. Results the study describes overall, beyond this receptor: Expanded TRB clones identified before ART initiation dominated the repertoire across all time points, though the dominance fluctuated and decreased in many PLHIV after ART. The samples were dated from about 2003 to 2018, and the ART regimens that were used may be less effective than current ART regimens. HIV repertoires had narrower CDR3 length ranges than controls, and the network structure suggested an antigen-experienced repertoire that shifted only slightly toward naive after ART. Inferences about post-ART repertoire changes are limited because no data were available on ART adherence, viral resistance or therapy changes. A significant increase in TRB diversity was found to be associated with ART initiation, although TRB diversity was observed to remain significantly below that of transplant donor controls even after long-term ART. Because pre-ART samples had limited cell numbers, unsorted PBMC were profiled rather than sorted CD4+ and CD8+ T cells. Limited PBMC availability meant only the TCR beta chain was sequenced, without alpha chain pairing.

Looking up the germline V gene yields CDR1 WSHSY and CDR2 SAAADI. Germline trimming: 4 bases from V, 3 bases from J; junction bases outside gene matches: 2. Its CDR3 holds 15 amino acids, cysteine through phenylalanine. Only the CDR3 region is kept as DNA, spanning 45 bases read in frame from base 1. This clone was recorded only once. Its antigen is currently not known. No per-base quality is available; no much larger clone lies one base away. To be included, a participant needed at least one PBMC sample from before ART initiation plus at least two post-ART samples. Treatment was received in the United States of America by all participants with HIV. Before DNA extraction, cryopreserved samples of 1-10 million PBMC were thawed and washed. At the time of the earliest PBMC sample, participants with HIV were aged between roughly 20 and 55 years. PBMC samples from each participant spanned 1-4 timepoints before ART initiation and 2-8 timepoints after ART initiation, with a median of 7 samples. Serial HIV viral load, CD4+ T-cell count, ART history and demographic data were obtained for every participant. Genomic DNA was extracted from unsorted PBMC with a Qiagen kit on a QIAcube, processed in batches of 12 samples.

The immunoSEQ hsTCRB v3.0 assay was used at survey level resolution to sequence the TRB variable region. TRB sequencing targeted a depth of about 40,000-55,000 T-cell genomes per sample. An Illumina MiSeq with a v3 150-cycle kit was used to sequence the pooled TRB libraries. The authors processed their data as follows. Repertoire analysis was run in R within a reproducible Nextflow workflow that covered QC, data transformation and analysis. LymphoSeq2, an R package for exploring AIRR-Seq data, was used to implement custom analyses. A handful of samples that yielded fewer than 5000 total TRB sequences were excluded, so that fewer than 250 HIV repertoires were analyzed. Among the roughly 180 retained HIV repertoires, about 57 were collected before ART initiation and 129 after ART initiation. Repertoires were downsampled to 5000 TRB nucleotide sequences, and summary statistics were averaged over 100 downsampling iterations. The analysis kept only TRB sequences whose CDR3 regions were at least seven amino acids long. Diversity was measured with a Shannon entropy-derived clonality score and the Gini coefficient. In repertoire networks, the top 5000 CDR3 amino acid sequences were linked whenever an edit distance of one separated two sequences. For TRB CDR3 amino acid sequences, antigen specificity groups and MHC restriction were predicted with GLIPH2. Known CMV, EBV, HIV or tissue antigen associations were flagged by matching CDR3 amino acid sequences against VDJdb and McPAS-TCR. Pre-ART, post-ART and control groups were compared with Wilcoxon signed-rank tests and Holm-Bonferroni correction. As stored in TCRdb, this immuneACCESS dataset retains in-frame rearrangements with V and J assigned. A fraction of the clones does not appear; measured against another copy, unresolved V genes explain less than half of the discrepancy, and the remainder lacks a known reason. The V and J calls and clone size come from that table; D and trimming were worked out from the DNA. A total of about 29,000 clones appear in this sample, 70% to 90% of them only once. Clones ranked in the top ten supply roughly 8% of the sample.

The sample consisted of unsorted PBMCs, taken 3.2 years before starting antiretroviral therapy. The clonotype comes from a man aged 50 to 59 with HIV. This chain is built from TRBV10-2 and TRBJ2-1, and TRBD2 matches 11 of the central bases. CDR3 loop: CASSVLAGVYNEQFF. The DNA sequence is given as TGCGCCAGCAGTGTACTAGCGGGAGTCTACAATGAGCAGTTCTTC.